This TCR beta chain is from a study of blood T cell repertoires in COVID-19. Across the study: PBMCs, B-cell-depleted T cells, or T cells were the source of the cDNA or gDNA that made up the material.

This clone has just a few counts. As originally analysed: For nucleated cells, counts were estimated from reference gene primer amplification. TCRdb keeps only in-frame clones here, not all; method: immunoSEQ multiplex PCR. V and J calls and clone size are copied from that table; D and trimming were computed from the DNA. The table has more than 30,000 clones, around 86% seen once; the top ten hold over 13%. This CDR3 is 15 amino acids long. The germline V and J ends were trimmed by 0 bases and 6 bases, with 11 bases remaining between them. Germline V gives CDR1 LGHNT, CDR2 FRNRAP. The origin of this receptor is a man aged 60 to 69 with active COVID-19. V is TRBV12-5 and J is TRBJ2-2; D is perhaps TRBD1 (5 bases). Sequencing used peripheral blood. CDR3 amino acids: CASGLVSGLPGELFF. The CDR3 DNA sequence: TGTGCTAGTGGTTTGGTATCAGGGTTACCCGGGGAGCTGTTTTTT.